The 18 T cell receptor beta chains presented below share a single source sample, sequenced in a study of blood T cell repertoires in COVID-19. Only in-frame clones appear in the TCRdb table, and some are missing; sequencing was by immunoSEQ multiplex PCR. The table lists tens of thousands of clones, over 80% of them singletons. The sequenced sample consisted of peripheral blood. These receptors were taken from a man between 45 and 60 years old with acute or convalescent COVID-19.

V and J are TRBV19 and TRBJ2-1; weak D call: TRBD2 (5 bases). The CDR3 has 14 residues. Trimming pared 0 bases from V and 6 bases from J, leaving 9 bases between. Germline values: CDR1 LNHDA, CDR2 SQIVND (reference sequence). The CDR3 DNA reads as TGTGCCAGTAGTATAGAACGAGGAGGCAATGAGCAGTTCTTC. It codes for CASSIERGGNEQFF.

The chain recombines TRBV7-2 with TRBJ2-1; 11 nucleotides align to TRBD2. Germline CDR1 reads SGHTA; CDR2 reads FQGNSA. V shed 5 bases and J 9 bases; nucleotides not matched to a gene: 6. The CDR3 length is 14 residues. CDR3 sequence (DNA): TGTGCCAGCAGCCTTAGCGGGGGGGCAGGTGAGCAGTTCTTC. Its protein is CASSLSGGAGEQFF.

V is TRBV7-8 and J is TRBJ1-5; D is unresolved. Trimming stripped 1 base from V and 6 bases from J, with 7 bases between. CDR3 length: 13 amino acids. Germline V CDR1 and CDR2: SGHVS, FQNEAQ. The CDR3, as DNA: TGTGCCAGCAGCTTAGTAGAGGGTCAGCCCCAGCATTTT. It specifies CASSLVEGQPQHF.

V usage is TRBV30 and J usage is TRBJ2-5; D is undetermined. The CDR3 spans 11 residues. The V gene's germline CDR1 is GTSNPN and CDR2 SVGIG (reference sequence). The chain's CDR3 is CAFGSLETQYF. The CDR3 DNA reads as TGTGCTTTCGGGTCACTAGAGACCCAGTACTTC.

V usage is TRBV10-3 and J usage is TRBJ2-7; 7 bases align to TRBD1. J was trimmed by 0 bases and V by 1 base; bases with no gene match: 6. Germline CDR1 is ENHRY and CDR2 is SYGVKD. The CDR3 totals 16 residues. CDR3 DNA sequence: TGTGCCATCAGTGAGTTTGGGACAGAGACCTCCTACGAGCAGTACTTC. This translates into CAISEFGTETSYEQYF.

A few counts support this clone. The chain has TRBV5-4 and TRBJ2-7; D not certain. The germline V and J ends were trimmed by 0 bases and 6 bases, with 16 bases remaining between them. Germline CDR1 reads SGHNT; CDR2 reads YYREEE (reference sequence). The CDR3 runs 15 residues. The DNA of the CDR3 is TGTGCCAGCAGCTTGGATGGCAGTTCGGGTCGCGAGCAGTACTTC. Translation gives CASSLDGSSGREQYF.

The V and J genes are TRBV29-1 and TRBJ2-5; D call uncertain. The CDR3 runs 14 residues. V dropped 6 bases and J dropped 2 bases, with 16 bases sitting between them. CDR1 is SQVTM and CDR2 is ANQGSEA in the germline V gene. The CDR3 coding sequence is TGCAGCGTACAGTTTGCCAGCCCTCAAGAGACCCAGTACTTC. This encodes CSVQFASPQETQYF. The variable domain in full, completed from reference TRBV29-1 and TRBJ2-5, reads SAVISQKPSRDICQRGTSLTIQCQVDSQVTMMFWYRQQPGQSLTLIATANQGSEATYESGFVIDKFPISRPNLTFSTLTVSNMSPEDSSIYLCSVQFASPQETQYFGPGTRLLVL.

This clone was seen only once. As DNA, the CDR3 is TGCAGCGTTGAGGTGGCAGATAAGAAAAACATTCAGTACTTC. Its protein product is CSVEVADKKNIQYF. This chain links TRBV29-1 with TRBJ2-4; D is uncertain. CDR1 SQVTM and CDR2 ANQGSEA come from the germline V gene. The V gene lost 3 bases and the J gene lost 4 bases, with 13 bases spanning the gap. The CDR3 contains 14 residues. Full variable domain (outside the CDR3, taken from reference TRBV29-1 and TRBJ2-4): SAVISQKPSRDICQRGTSLTIQCQVDSQVTMMFWYRQQPGQSLTLIATANQGSEATYESGFVIDKFPISRPNLTFSTLTVSNMSPEDSSIYLCSVEVADKKNIQYFGAGTRLSVL.

This clone was found a few times. The chain has TRBV18 and TRBJ1-2; tentative D call: TRBD1 (6 bases). The germline gives CDR1 KGHSH, CDR2 LQKENI. V lost 3 bases and J lost 1, with 9 bases in between. This CDR3 is 14 amino acids long. In DNA form, the CDR3 reads TGTGCCAGCTCACCGGGGGACATTAACTATGGCTACACCTTC. Its protein is CASSPGDINYGYTF.

The J gene is TRBJ1-1, the V gene TRBV11-2; the D is unclear. This CDR3 contains 13 residues. The germline gives CDR1 SGHAT, CDR2 FQNNGV. V was pared by 0 bases and J by 7 bases, with 9 bases between. CDR3: CASSLDLQFEAFF. The CDR3 DNA follows: TGTGCCAGCAGCTTAGATCTCCAGTTTGAAGCTTTCTTT.

This chain joins TRBV2 and TRBJ2-2; 9 positions match TRBD1. Trimming took 8 bases from V and 3 from J; bases not matched to a gene: 4. Germline V gives CDR1 SNHLY, CDR2 FYNNEI. The CDR3 has 14 residues. CDR3 in DNA: TGTGCCAGCGGGGGACAGGGATACACCGGGGAGCTGTTTTTT. This translates into CASGGQGYTGELFF.

This clone was counted at least ten times. J is TRBJ1-1 and V is TRBV29-1, with a possible D match to TRBD1 (6 bases). This CDR3 is built from 13 residues. V lost 4 bases, J lost 6 bases, and 15 bases lay in between. Germline V gene sequence: CDR1 SQVTM, CDR2 ANQGSEA. The CDR3 region is CSVVGLTGPEAFF. The CDR3 DNA follows: TGCAGCGTTGTAGGCCTGACAGGTCCTGAAGCTTTCTTT.

The chain employs TRBV12-3 or TRBV12-4 and TRBJ1-2; D not certain. This CDR3 is 11 amino acids long. Deletions cut 5 bases from V and 4 bases from J, with 5 bases between. CDR3 coding DNA: TGTGCCAGCAGTACAGCCTATGGCTACACCTTC. As protein: CASSTAYGYTF.

The chain is built from TRBV30 and TRBJ1-1; no firm D call. CDR3 length: 14 residues. Per germline, CDR1 GTSNPN and CDR2 SVGIG (reference sequence). The V end lost 0 bases, the J end lost 7 bases, and 15 bases lay between the germline ends. The CDR3 reads CAWSVLLGVDEAFF. The DNA of the CDR3 is TGTGCCTGGAGTGTGTTGTTAGGAGTTGATGAAGCTTTCTTT.

This chain links TRBV18 with TRBJ1-1, with 9 bases identical to TRBD1. This CDR3 spans 17 amino acids. The V gene's germline CDR1 is KGHSH and CDR2 LQKENI. The V gene end was trimmed by 3 bases and the J gene end by 3 bases; junction bases not matched to a gene: 11. The CDR3 DNA sequence: TGTGCCAGCTCACCCCAGGAAGGGACAGGGCGGGACACTGAAGCTTTCTTT. Protein product: CASSPQEGTGRDTEAFF.

This chain connects TRBV2 to TRBJ1-1; 7 positions match TRBD1. Trimming cost V 3 bases and J 4 bases; bases outside gene matches: 8. CDR3 length: 15 amino acids. Germline CDR1 is SNHLY and CDR2 is FYNNEI. CDR3 in amino acids: CASSESQAGGTEAFF. CDR3 DNA sequence: TGTGCCAGCAGTGAGAGTCAGGCAGGGGGCACTGAAGCTTTCTTT. The entire variable domain, with the rest obtained from reference TRBV2 and TRBJ1-1, is as follows: EPEVTQTPSHQVTQMGQEVILRCVPISNHLYFYWYRQILGQKVEFLVSFYNNEISEKSEIFDDQFSVERPDGSNFTLKIRSTKLEDSAMYFCASSESQAGGTEAFFGQGTRLTVV.

The chain recombines TRBV5-4 with TRBJ1-2, with D possibly TRBD1 on 5 matching bases. This CDR3 has 14 amino acids. From germline, CDR1 is SGHNT and CDR2 YYREEE (reference sequence). V lost 4 bases and J lost 8, with 18 bases in between. CDR3 sequence reads: CASSQTQGIEGYTF. The CDR3 nucleotides read TGTGCCAGCAGCCAAACGCAGGGTATAGAGGGCTACACCTTC.

This clone was seen a single time. Other DNA sequences from this sample encode an identical CDR3 as well. The chain recombines TRBV6-5 with TRBJ2-5; 9 positions match TRBD2. V was clipped by 6 bases and J by 1 base; unmatched bases: 0. CDR1 is MNHEY and CDR2 is SVGAGI in the germline V gene. The CDR3 spans 13 residues. DNA for the CDR3: TGTGCCAGCAGGACTAGCGGCCAAGAGACCCAGTACTTC. It is translated as CASRTSGQETQYF.